These 5 T cell receptor beta chains came from one sample sequenced in a study of T cell clusters in autoimmune cytopenias. TRB amplification used around 260 ng of peripheral blood genomic DNA. TRB was amplified by touch-down multiplex PCR, primer pools A and B combined. TCRdb re-called the multiplex PCR reads; one entry per CDR3 protein, DNA not given. The sample includes over a thousand distinct CDR3 sequences. The sequencing input was peripheral blood. All receptors come from a human donor with an autoimmune cytopenia or autoimmune hepatitis (not recorded which).

The chain carries TRBV14 and TRBJ2-1. The CDR3 is made up of 17 amino acids. CDR1 and CDR2 from the germline V gene are SGHDN and FVKESK. The CDR3 region is CASSQDRRRSSYNEQFF. The full variable domain, in which reference TRBV14 and TRBJ2-1 provide the parts outside the CDR3, is EAGVTQFPSHSVIEKGQTVTLRCDPISGHDNLYWYRRVMGKEIKFLLHFVKESKQDESGMPNNRFLAERTGGTYSTLKVQPAELEDSGVYFCASSQDRRRSSYNEQFFGPGTRLTVL.

This chain connects TRBV7-9 to TRBJ2-3; TCRdb picks TRBD1, but there is no DNA to check that call. Germline CDR1 and CDR2: SEHNR and FQNEAQ (reference sequence). There are 16 residues in the CDR3. This CDR3 reads CASSSGQGLVADTQYF.

This chain joins TRBV20-1 and TRBJ1-1; TCRdb's D call of TRBD1 is untestable without DNA. From germline, CDR1 is DFQATT and CDR2 SNEGSKA (reference sequence). CDR3 length: 16 amino acids. This CDR3 is CSARDPTGNANTEAFF.

The chain links TRBV20-1 to TRBJ2-1; TCRdb's assignment of TRBD1 cannot be checked, as there is no DNA. This CDR3 region has 14 residues. Germline CDR1 reads DFQATT; CDR2 reads SNEGSKA (reference sequence). The CDR3 here is CSPGGGTGVNEQFF.

This clonotype counts as medium-sized by frequency. The V call is TRBV29-1, the J call TRBJ1-5; TCRdb lists TRBD1, though no DNA is available to test this call. The CDR3 totals 15 residues. CDR1 and CDR2 (germline): SQVTM, ANQGSEA. CDR3 in amino acids: CSVGQGADGNQPQHF.